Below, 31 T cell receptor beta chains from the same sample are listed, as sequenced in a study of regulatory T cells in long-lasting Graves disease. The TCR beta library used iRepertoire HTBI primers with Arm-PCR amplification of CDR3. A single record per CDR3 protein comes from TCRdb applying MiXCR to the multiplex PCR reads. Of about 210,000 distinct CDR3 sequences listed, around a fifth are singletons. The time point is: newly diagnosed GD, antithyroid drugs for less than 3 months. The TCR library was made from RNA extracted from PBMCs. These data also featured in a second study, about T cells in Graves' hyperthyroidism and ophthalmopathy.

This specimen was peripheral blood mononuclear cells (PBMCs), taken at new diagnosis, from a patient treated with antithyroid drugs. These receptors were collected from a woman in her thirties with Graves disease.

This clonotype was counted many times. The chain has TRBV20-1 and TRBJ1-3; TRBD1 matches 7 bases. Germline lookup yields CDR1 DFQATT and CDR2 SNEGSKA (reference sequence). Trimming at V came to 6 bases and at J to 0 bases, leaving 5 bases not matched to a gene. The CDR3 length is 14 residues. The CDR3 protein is CSAPDRASGNTIYF. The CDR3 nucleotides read TGCAGTGCCCCTGACAGGGCCTCTGGAAACACCATATATTTT.

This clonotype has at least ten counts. This CDR3 reads CASSHRGGTEAFF. Here the CDR3 DNA reads TGTGCCAGCAGTCATAGGGGGGGCACTGAAGCTTTCTTT. This chain links TRBV27 with TRBJ1-1; weak D call: TRBD1 (6 bases). Per the germline V gene, CDR1 is MNHEY and CDR2 is SMNVEV (reference sequence). Trimming pared 5 bases from V and 4 bases from J, leaving 11 bases between. The CDR3 is made up of 13 amino acids.

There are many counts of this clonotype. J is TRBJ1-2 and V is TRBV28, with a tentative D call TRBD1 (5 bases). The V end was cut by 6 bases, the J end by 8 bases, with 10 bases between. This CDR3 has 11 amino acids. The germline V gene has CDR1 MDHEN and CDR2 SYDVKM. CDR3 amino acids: CASRGTFGYTF. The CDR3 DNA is TGTGCCAGCAGGGGGACGTTCGGCTACACCTTC.

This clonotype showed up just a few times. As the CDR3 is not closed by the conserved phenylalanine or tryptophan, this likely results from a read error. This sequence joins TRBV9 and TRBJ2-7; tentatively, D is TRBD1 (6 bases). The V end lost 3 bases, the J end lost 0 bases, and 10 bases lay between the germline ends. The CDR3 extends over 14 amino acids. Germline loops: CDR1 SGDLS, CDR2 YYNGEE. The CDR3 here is CASSGPDSSYEQYS. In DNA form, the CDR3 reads TGTGCCAGCAGCGGCCCGGACAGCTCCTACGAGCAGTACTCC.

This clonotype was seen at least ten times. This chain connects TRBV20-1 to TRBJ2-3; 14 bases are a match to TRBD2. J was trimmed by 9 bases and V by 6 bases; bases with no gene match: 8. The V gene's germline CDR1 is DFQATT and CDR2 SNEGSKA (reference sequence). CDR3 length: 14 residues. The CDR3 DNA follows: TGCAGTGCCCCCGGGACTAGCGGGAGCCAGACGCAGTATTTT. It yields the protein CSAPGTSGSQTQYF.

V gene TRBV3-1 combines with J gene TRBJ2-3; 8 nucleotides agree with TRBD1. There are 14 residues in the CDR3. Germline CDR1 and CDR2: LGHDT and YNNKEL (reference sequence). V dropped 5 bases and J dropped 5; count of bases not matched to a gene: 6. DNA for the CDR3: TGTGCCAGCAGCTCGGACAGGGATAGAGATACGCAGTATTTT. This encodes CASSSDRDRDTQYF.

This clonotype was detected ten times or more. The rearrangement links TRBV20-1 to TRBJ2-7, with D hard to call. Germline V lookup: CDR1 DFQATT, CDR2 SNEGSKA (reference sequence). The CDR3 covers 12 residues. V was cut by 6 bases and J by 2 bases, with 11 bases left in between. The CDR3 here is CSAGTDAYEQYF. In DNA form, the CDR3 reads TGCAGTGCCGGAACGGATGCCTACGAGCAGTACTTC.

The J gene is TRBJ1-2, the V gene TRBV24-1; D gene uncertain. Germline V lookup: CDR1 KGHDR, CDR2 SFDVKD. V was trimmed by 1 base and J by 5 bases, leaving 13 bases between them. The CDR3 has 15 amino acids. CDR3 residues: CATSDFGSQGYGYTF. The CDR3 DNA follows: TGTGCCACCAGTGATTTTGGCTCACAAGGTTATGGCTACACCTTC.

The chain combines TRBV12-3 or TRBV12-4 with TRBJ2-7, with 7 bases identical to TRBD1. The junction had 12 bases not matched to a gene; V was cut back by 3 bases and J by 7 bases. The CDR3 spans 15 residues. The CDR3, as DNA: TGTGCCAGCAGTTTTTGGGACAGTCCTCCTAAAGAGCAGTACTTC. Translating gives CASSFWDSPPKEQYF.

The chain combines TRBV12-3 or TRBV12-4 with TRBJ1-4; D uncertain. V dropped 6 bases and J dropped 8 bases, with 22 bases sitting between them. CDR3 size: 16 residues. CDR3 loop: CASSQAPPGIREKLFF. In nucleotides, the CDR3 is TGTGCCAGCAGCCAAGCCCCCCCGGGTATTCGAGAAAAACTGTTTTTT.

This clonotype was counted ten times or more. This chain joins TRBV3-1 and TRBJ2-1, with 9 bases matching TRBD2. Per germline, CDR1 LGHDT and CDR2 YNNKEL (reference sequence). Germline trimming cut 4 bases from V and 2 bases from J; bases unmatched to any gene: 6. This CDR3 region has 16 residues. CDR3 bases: TGTGCCAGCAGCCCCTTTAGCGGGGGAGCCTACAATGAGCAGTTCTTC. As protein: CASSPFSGGAYNEQFF.

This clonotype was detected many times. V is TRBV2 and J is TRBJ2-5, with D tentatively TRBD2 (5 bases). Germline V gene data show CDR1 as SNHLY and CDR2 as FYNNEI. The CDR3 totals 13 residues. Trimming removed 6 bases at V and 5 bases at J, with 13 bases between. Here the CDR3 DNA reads TGTGCCAGCAGGACCGACGGGGTTGAGACCCAGTACTTC. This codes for CASRTDGVETQYF.

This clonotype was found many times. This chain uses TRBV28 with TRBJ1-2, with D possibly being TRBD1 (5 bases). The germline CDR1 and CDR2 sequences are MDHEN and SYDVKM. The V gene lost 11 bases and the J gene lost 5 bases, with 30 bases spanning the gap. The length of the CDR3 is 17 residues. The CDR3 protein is CAAVGRQILAAGYGYTF. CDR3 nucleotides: TGTGCCGCGGTTGGTCGACAGATCCTGGCCGCGGGGTATGGCTACACCTTC.

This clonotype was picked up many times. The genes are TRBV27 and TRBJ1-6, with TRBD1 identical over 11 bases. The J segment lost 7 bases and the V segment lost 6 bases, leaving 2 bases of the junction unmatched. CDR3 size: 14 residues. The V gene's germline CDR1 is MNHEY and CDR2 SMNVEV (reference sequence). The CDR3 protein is CASSRDRGNSPLHF. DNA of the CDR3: TGTGCCAGCAGCCGGGACAGGGGGAATTCACCCCTCCACTTT.

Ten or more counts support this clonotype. Here the CDR3 reads CASSENGPTGSELGYTF. CDR3 coding DNA: TGTGCCAGCAGTGAAAACGGCCCCACAGGGTCTGAACTTGGCTACACCTTC. The chain carries TRBV2 and TRBJ1-2; TRBD1 is a possible D gene (6 bases). Germline V CDR1 and CDR2: SNHLY, FYNNEI. The CDR3 has 17 residues. V was trimmed by 2 bases and J by 7 bases, leaving 23 bases between them.

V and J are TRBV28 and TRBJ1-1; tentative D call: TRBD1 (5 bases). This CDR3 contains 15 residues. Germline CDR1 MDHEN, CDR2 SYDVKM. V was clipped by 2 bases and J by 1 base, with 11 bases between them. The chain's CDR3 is CASSLIWGGNTEAFF. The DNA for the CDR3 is TGTGCCAGCAGTTTAATATGGGGCGGGAACACTGAAGCTTTCTTT.

CDR3 bases: TGTGCCTGGAGTGGGGGACAGGGATTGAATCAGTACTTC. Protein sequence: CAWSGGQGLNQYF. The chain links TRBV30 to TRBJ2-4; the match to TRBD1 covers 9 bases. From germline, CDR1 is GTSNPN and CDR2 SVGIG (reference sequence). The V and J ends lost 1 base and 12 bases, in that order; junction bases with no gene match: 7. This CDR3 has 13 residues.

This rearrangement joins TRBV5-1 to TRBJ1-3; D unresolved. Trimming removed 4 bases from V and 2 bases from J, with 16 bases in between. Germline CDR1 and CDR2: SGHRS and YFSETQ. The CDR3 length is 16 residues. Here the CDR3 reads CASSTYSTATGNTIYF. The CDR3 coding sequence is TGCGCCAGCAGCACCTATTCCACGGCAACTGGAAACACCATATATTTT. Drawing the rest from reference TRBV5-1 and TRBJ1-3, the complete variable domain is KAGVTQTPRYLIKTRGQQVTLSCSPISGHRSVSWYQQTPGQGLQFLFEYFSETQRNKGNFPGRFSGRQFSNSRSEMNVSTLELGDSALYLCASSTYSTATGNTIYFGEGSWLTVV.

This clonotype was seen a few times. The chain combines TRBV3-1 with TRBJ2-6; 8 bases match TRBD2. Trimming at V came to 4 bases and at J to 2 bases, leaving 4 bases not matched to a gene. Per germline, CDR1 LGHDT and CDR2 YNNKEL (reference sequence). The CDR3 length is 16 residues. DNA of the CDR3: TGTGCCAGCAGCCTAGCGGGAAGCCCTGGGGCCAACGTCCTGACTTTC. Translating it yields CASSLAGSPGANVLTF.

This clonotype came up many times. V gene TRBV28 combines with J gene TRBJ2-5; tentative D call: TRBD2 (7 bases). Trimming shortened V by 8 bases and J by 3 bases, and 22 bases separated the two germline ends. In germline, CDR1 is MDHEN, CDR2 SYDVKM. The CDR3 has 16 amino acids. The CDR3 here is CASARGGGWGEETQYF. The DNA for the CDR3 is TGTGCCAGCGCGAGAGGGGGGGGCTGGGGGGAAGAGACCCAGTACTTC.

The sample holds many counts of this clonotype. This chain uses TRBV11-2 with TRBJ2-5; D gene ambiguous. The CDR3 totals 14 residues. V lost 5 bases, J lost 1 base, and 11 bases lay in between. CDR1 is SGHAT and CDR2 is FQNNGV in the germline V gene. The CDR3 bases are TGTGCCAGCAGCCCCGAGCTGGGCCAAGAGACCCAGTACTTC. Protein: CASSPELGQETQYF.

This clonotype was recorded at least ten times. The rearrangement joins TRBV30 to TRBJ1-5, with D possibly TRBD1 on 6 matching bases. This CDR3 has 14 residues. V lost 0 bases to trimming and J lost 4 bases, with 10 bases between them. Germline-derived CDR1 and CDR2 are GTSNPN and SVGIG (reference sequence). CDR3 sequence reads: CAWSVGDINQPQHF. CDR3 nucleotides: TGTGCCTGGAGTGTAGGGGACATTAATCAGCCCCAGCATTTT.

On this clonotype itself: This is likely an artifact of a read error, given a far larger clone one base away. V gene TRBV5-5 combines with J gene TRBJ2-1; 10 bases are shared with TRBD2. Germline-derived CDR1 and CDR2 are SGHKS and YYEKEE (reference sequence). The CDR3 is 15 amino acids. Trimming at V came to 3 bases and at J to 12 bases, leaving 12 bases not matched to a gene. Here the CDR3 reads CASSSVAGGPHGQFF. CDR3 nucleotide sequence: TGTGCCAGCAGCTCGGTAGCGGGAGGTCCCCATGGGCAGTTCTTC.

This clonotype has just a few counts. CDR3 sequence reads: CSASRLAGGTYNEQFF. CDR3 in DNA: TGCAGTGCTTCCAGACTAGCGGGGGGTACCTACAATGAGCAGTTCTTC. The V gene is TRBV20-1, the J gene TRBJ2-1; 13 bases are a match to TRBD2. The CDR3 covers 16 residues. Unmatched junction bases numbered 6, after V lost 5 bases and J lost 2 bases. The germline V gene has CDR1 DFQATT and CDR2 SNEGSKA (reference sequence).

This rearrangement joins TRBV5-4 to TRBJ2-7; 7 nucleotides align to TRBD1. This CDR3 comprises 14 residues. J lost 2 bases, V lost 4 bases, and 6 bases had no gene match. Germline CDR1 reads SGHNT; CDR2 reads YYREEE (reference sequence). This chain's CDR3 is CASSPKTGPYEQYF. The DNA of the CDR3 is TGTGCCAGCAGCCCGAAGACAGGGCCCTACGAGCAGTACTTC.

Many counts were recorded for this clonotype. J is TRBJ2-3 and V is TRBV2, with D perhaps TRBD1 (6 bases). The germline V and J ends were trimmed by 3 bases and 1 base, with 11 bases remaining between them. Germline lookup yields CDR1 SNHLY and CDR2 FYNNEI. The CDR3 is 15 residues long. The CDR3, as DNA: TGTGCCAGCAGTGAGGGCAAGGGGGGCACAGATACGCAGTATTTT. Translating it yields CASSEGKGGTDTQYF.

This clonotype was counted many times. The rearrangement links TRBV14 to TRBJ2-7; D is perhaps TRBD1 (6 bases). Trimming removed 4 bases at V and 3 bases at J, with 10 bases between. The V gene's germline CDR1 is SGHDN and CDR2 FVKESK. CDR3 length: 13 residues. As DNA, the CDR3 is TGTGCCAGCAGCCCGGGACAATACTACGAGCAGTACTTC. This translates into CASSPGQYYEQYF.

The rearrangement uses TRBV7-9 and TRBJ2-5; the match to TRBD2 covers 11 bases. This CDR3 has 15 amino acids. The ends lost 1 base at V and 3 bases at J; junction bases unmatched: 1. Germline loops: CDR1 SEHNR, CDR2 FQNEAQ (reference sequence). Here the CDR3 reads CASSLGLAGKETQYF. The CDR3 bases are TGTGCCAGCAGCTTAGGACTAGCGGGGAAAGAGACCCAGTACTTC.

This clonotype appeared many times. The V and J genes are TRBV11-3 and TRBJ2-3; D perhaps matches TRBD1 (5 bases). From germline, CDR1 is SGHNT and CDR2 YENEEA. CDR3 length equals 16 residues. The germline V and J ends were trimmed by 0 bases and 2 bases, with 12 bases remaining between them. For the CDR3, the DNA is TGTGCCAGCAGCTTAGATCTAACAGGCCACACAGATACGCAGTATTTT. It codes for CASSLDLTGHTDTQYF.

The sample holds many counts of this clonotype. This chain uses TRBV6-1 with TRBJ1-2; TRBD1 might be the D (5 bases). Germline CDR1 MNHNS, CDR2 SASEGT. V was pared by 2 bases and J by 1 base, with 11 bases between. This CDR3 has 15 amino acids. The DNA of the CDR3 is TGTGCCAGCAGTGAACGTGGGGCCGTTAACTATGGCTACACCTTC. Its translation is CASSERGAVNYGYTF.

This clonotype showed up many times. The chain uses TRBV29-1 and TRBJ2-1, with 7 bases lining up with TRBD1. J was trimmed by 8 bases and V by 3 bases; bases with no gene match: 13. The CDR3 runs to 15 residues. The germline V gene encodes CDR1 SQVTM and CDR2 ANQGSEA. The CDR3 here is CSVEGPGQRSHEQFF. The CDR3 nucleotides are TGCAGCGTTGAGGGGCCGGGACAGCGTAGCCATGAGCAGTTCTTC.